These T cell receptor beta chains were read from a single sample in a study of shared clonotypes between healthy human individuals. Method: immunoSEQ multiplex PCR; TCRdb's copy keeps in-frame clones and lacks some. The data hold approximately 1.9 million clones, with roughly 95% observed a single time. Sequenced: naive CD8+ T cells from PBMCs. The receptors stem from a man younger than 30 in good health. Some clones in this sample may be carry-over from other donors' samples. CDR3s include the opening cysteine and the closing phenylalanine or tryptophan. Fields, in order: J gene, CDR3 length, clone size, V gene, D gene, CDR3 DNA, CDR3 protein. The D gene is left open where the match is weak. Expanded clones get a size class; other rows say once, few or many, or leave the size out.

TRBJ2-1,14,NA,TRBV11-2,NA,TGTGCCAGCAGCGACGTTGGGGGTTACAATGAGCAGTTCTTC,CASSDVGGYNEQFF
TRBJ2-7,17,once,TRBV11-3,NA,TGTGCCAGCAGCTTATTTCGTTCGCGCCTTAAATATTGCGAGCAGTACTTC,CASSLFRSRLKYCEQYF
TRBJ1-2,13,NA,TRBV5-4,NA,TGTGCCAGCAGCTTCGGACGGGATTATGACTACACCTTC,CASSFGRDYDYTF
TRBJ2-6,19,NA,TRBV5-1,TRBD1,TGCGCCAGCAGCTTGGGAGACAGGGGGCCCCCTGATGGGGCCAACGTCCTGACTTTC,CASSLGDRGPPDGANVLTF
TRBJ1-1,16,NA,TRBV4-1,NA,TGCGCCAGCAGCCAAAAAGAGAAGGCGGTGAACACTGAAGCTTTCTTT,CASSQKEKAVNTEAFF
TRBJ2-3,15,NA,TRBV19,TRBD1,TGTGCCAGTAGTTTAAGGACAGGGAGCACAGATACGCAGTATTTT,CASSLRTGSTDTQYF
TRBJ2-6,11,NA,TRBV29-1,NA,TGCAGCGCGGCTGGGGCCAACGTCCTGACTTTC,CSAAGANVLTF
TRBJ2-2,17,NA,TRBV5-5,TRBD2,TGTGCCAGCAGCTTGGTAGGGACTAGGGATGGAACCGGGGAGCTGTTTTTT,CASSLVGTRDGTGELFF
TRBJ2-7,17,NA,TRBV7-6,NA,TGTGCCAGCAGCCCCTCGAGTAACGGGGAGGTTCCCTACGAGCAGTACTTC,CASSPSSNGEVPYEQYF
TRBJ1-1,16,NA,TRBV7-9,NA,TGTGCCAGCAGCTTAGCTTTGGGGGGTGGGAACACTGAAGCTTTCTTT,CASSLALGGGNTEAFF
TRBJ1-2,13,NA,TRBV7-6,NA,TGTGCCAGCAGCTTACTGACAGGCGCCGGCTACACCTTC,CASSLLTGAGYTF
TRBJ2-3,14,NA,TRBV28,NA,TGTGCCAGCAGTCCGCGACAAGTGGCAGATACGCAGTATTTT,CASSPRQVADTQYF
TRBJ1-1,15,once,TRBV15,NA,TGTGCCACCAGCCCCTTGGGGGGTATGCTCACTGAAGCTTTCTTT,CATSPLGGMLTEAFF
TRBJ1-6,16,NA,TRBV7-6,NA,TGTGCCAGCAGCTTAGATCGGCAGCCGGCGAATTCACCCCTCCACTTT,CASSLDRQPANSPLHF
TRBJ1-5,17,NA,TRBV27,NA,TGTGCCAGCAGTTTAGTTCAGCCCTCTGGCTTGAATCAGCCCCAGCATTTT,CASSLVQPSGLNQPQHF
TRBJ2-3,17,NA,TRBV23-1,TRBD2,TGCGCCAGCAGTCAATCGTTAGGACTAGCGGAGACAGATACGCAGTATTTT,CASSQSLGLAETDTQYF
TRBJ1-1,12,NA,TRBV5-6,NA,TGTGCCAGCAGCTTGGGCAAGCTTGAAGCTTTCTTT,CASSLGKLEAFF
TRBJ2-5,14,NA,TRBV27,NA,TGTGCCAGCAGTTTACGAGACTCGGGAGAGACCCAGTACTTC,CASSLRDSGETQYF
TRBJ1-2,14,NA,TRBV15,NA,TGTGCCACCAGCAGAGGGGCGGATAGAGGTGGCTACACCTTC,CATSRGADRGGYTF
TRBJ1-1,17,NA,TRBV19,NA,TGTGCCAGTAGTATAGAGGGGTCCTCCGTCTTGTTAACTGAAGCTTTCTTT,CASSIEGSSVLLTEAFF
TRBJ2-1,16,once,TRBV4-3,TRBD1,TGCGCCAGCAGCACGCGACAGGGGGCGCGGACGAATGAGCAGTTCTTC,CASSTRQGARTNEQFF
TRBJ2-1,16,NA,TRBV27,TRBD2,TGTGCCAGCAGTTTAACACCCGGACTAGCGAACAATGAGCAGTTCTTC,CASSLTPGLANNEQFF
TRBJ2-2,12,NA,TRBV28,TRBD1,TGTGCCGGACAGGTGAACACCGGGGAGCTGTTTTTT,CAGQVNTGELFF
TRBJ1-2,14,NA,TRBV19,NA,TGTGCCAGTAGTATTTTTCAGGGTCTCTATGGCTACACCTTC,CASSIFQGLYGYTF
TRBJ2-1,13,NA,TRBV27,NA,TGTGCCAGCAGTATAAGGACGGGCAATGAGCAGTTCTTC,CASSIRTGNEQFF
TRBJ2-5,16,NA,TRBV7-6,NA,TGTGCCAGCAGCCCCGACAATCTGGGGTACCAAGAGACCCAGTACTTC,CASSPDNLGYQETQYF
TRBJ1-5,15,once,TRBV4-1,NA,TGCGCCAGCAGCCAAGATCCCGGGGGCCTTCAGCCCCAGCATTTT,CASSQDPGGLQPQHF
TRBJ2-3,15,NA,TRBV9,NA,TGTGCCAGCAGCGTAGCGGCGGGGGCCACAGATACGCAGTATTTT,CASSVAAGATDTQYF
TRBJ1-2,14,NA,TRBV10-3,NA,TGTGCCATCAGTTCCCTCGGATACGGCTATGGCTACACCTTC,CAISSLGYGYGYTF
TRBJ2-7,15,NA,TRBV7-9,TRBD1,TGTGCCAGTTCGGACAGGGGGTCGAGCTCCTACGAGCAGTACTTC,CASSDRGSSSYEQYF
TRBJ2-7,13,once,TRBV11-2,NA,TGTGCCAGCAGCTTGGGACATCTCTACGAGCAGTACTTC,CASSLGHLYEQYF
TRBJ2-5,14,once,TRBV7-8,NA,TGTGCCAGCAGCTCCCTATCGGGGGTAGAGACCCAGTACTTC,CASSSLSGVETQYF
TRBJ1-2,16,once,TRBV5-4,NA,TGTGCCAGCAGCTTGGGAGCGTTGGGGAATCCGAATGGCTACACCTTC,CASSLGALGNPNGYTF
TRBJ1-1,13,NA,TRBV5-1,NA,TGCGCCAGCAGCTTTGGGATAAACACTGAAGCTTTCTTT,CASSFGINTEAFF
TRBJ2-2,19,NA,TRBV7-9,NA,TGTGCCAGCAGCTTAAGGGTTAGGGCGGGCCAGGCGAACACCGGGGAGCTGTTTTTT,CASSLRVRAGQANTGELFF
TRBJ1-2,16,NA,TRBV19,NA,TGTGCCAGTAGTATAGTCGCCCCAGGGATCTCTTCGGGCTACACCTTC,CASSIVAPGISSGYTF
TRBJ2-4,17,NA,TRBV10-3,NA,TGTGCCATCAGTGAGGCCCCGGGCACCATAGCCAAAAACATTCAGTACTTC,CAISEAPGTIAKNIQYF
TRBJ1-1,14,NA,TRBV4-3,NA,TGCGCCAGCAGCCAAGGCCTACGTAACACTGAAGCTTTCTTT,CASSQGLRNTEAFF
TRBJ2-3,16,NA,TRBV21-1,NA,TGTGCCAGCAGCTCGCCAAATAATGGAAGTACAGATACGCAGTATTTT,CASSSPNNGSTDTQYF
TRBJ1-5,16,NA,TRBV4-3,NA,TGCGCCAGCAGCCAAGATTTTGGGCCCAGGGATCAGCCCCAGCATTTT,CASSQDFGPRDQPQHF
TRBJ2-5,12,NA,TRBV7-2,NA,TGTGCCAGCAGCCGACGAGGGGAGACCCAGTACTTC,CASSRRGETQYF
TRBJ2-5,14,NA,TRBV2,TRBD2,TGTGCCAGCAGTGTGGGCGGGAGGGGAGAGACCCAGTACTTC,CASSVGGRGETQYF
TRBJ2-2,16,NA,TRBV28,TRBD1,TGTGCCAGCAGTTTTACCGGGACAGGGGGCACCGGGGAGCTGTTTTTT,CASSFTGTGGTGELFF
TRBJ1-4,14,NA,TRBV28,NA,TGTGCCAGCATAAAAGGCAGCTGGAATGAAAAACTGTTTTTT,CASIKGSWNEKLFF
TRBJ2-7,12,NA,TRBV19,NA,TGTGCCAGTAGTCCTGGGGGTTCCGAGCAGTACTTC,CASSPGGSEQYF
TRBJ2-2,16,NA,TRBV7-9,TRBD2,TGTGCCAGCACCCGACCGTTGCTAGCGGGAGCCGGGGAGCTGTTTTTT,CASTRPLLAGAGELFF
TRBJ2-1,15,NA,TRBV27,NA,TGTGCCAGCAGTTTCCTCGACAGGTCCTACAATGAGCAGTTCTTC,CASSFLDRSYNEQFF
TRBJ1-1,13,NA,TRBV27,NA,TGTGCCAGCAGTTTGGTAGTAGGAACCGAAGCTTTCTTT,CASSLVVGTEAFF